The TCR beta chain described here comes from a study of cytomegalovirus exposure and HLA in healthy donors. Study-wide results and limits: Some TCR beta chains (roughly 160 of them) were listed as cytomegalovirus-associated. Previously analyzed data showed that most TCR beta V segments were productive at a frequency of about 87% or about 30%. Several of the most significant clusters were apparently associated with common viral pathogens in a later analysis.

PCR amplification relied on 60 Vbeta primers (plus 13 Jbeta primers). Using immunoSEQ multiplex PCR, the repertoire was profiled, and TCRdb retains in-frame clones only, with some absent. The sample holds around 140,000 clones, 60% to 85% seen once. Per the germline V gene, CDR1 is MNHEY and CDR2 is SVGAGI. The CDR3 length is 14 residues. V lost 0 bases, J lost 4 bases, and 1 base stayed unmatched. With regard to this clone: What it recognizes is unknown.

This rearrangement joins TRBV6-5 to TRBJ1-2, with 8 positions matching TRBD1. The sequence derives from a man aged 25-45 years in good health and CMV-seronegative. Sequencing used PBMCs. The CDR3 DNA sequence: TGTGCCAGCAGTTACTCGACAGGGGCCTATGGCTACACCTTC. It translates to CASSYSTGAYGYTF.